The 18 T cell receptor beta chains below were found in one sample sequenced in a study of OX40 agonist ivuxolimab in advanced cancers. This table comes from immunoSEQ multiplex PCR, and its TCRdb copy is limited to in-frame clones, with some not included. The sample has more than 80,000 clones, 90% seen once. Sequencing used CD4+ or CD8+ T cells sorted from blood, obtained in a trial of the OX40 agonist ivuxolimab. These receptors were obtained from an adult with an advanced solid tumor such as melanoma, head and neck, liver or kidney cancer.

The rearrangement links TRBV30 to TRBJ2-3; possible D gene TRBD2, 5 bases. The V gene lost 5 bases and the J gene lost 3 bases, with 12 bases spanning the gap. CDR3 length equals 13 residues. From germline, CDR1 is GTSNPN and CDR2 SVGIG (reference sequence). CDR3: CAWARGITDTQYF. CDR3 nucleotide sequence: TGTGCCTGGGCTCGGGGAATAACAGATACGCAGTATTTT.

V and J are TRBV5-4 and TRBJ1-2; 8 bases match TRBD1. Trimming removed 7 bases from V and 8 bases from J; junction bases left unmatched: 10. CDR1 is SGHNT, CDR2 YYREEE, per germline (reference sequence). The CDR3 has 13 amino acids. The CDR3 loop reads CASRIQGDEGYTF. The CDR3 DNA reads as TGTGCCAGCCGGATACAGGGGGACGAGGGCTACACCTTC.

This chain uses TRBV4-2 with TRBJ1-6; D is possibly TRBD1 (5 bases). The V end was cut by 0 bases, the J end by 13 bases, with 19 bases between. CDR1 is LGHNA, CDR2 YNFKEQ, per germline. CDR3 length: 16 residues. The CDR3, as DNA: TGTGCCAGCAGCCAAGATCCCGGGACTCTAGTTTGGCCCCTCCACTTT. Encoded protein: CASSQDPGTLVWPLHF.

This chain connects TRBV28 to TRBJ1-5; D not resolved. The CDR3 is made up of 12 amino acids. V was shortened by 6 bases and J by 3 bases, with 6 bases between the two germline ends. In germline, CDR1 is MDHEN, CDR2 SYDVKM. The CDR3 nucleotides are TGTGCCAGCAGGTCCACCAATCAGCCCCAGCATTTT. Translating gives CASRSTNQPQHF.

The rearrangement links TRBV15 to TRBJ2-1, with 7 bases lining up with TRBD2. Germline V gene sequence: CDR1 LNHNV, CDR2 YYDKDF (reference sequence). Germline trimming cut 0 bases from V and 9 bases from J; bases unmatched to any gene: 5. The CDR3 consists of 14 residues. In nucleotides, the CDR3 is TGTGCCACCAGCAGAGATGGGGGGGTGAGTGAGCAGTTCTTC. It codes for CATSRDGGVSEQFF.

The gene calls are TRBV19 and TRBJ2-7, with D tentatively TRBD1 or TRBD2 (6 bases each). The V gene lost 9 bases and the J gene lost 3 bases, with 24 bases spanning the gap. Per germline, CDR1 LNHDA and CDR2 SQIVND (reference sequence). CDR3 size: 16 residues. The DNA for the CDR3 is TGTGCCAGGCCGGGAAAGGGGGGAGGTAGAAACTACGAGCAGTACTTC. Its protein product is CARPGKGGGRNYEQYF.

CDR3 bases: TGTGCCATCAGTGAGTCTGACAGCATGAACACTGAAGCTTTCTTT. Translation gives CAISESDSMNTEAFF. The gene calls are TRBV10-3 and TRBJ1-1; D is perhaps TRBD1 (5 bases). The V end lost 0 bases, the J end lost 0 bases, and 8 bases lay between the germline ends. Germline V gives CDR1 ENHRY, CDR2 SYGVKD. The CDR3 spans 15 residues.

The chain uses TRBV7-2 and TRBJ2-3; D possibly corresponds to TRBD2 (5 bases). V was pared by 1 base and J by 1 base, with 15 bases between. Germline V lookup: CDR1 SGHTA, CDR2 FQGNSA. The CDR3 loop spans 17 amino acids. This chain's CDR3 is CASSLDPLLRGTDTQYF. Written as DNA, the CDR3 is TGTGCCAGCAGCTTAGACCCCCTATTGAGGGGCACAGATACGCAGTATTTT.

This clone was observed once. The V and J genes are TRBV29-1 and TRBJ2-1, with 9 positions matching TRBD2. The CDR3 contains 14 residues. Trimming took 3 bases from V and 0 from J; bases not matched to a gene: 0. Germline CDR1 and CDR2: SQVTM and ANQGSEA. The CDR3 nucleotides are TGCAGCGTTGATAGCGGGGGCTCCTACAATGAGCAGTTCTTC. This translates into CSVDSGGSYNEQFF.

V gene TRBV11-2 combines with J gene TRBJ1-2; possibly TRBD1 for D (6 bases). Germline V gene sequence: CDR1 SGHAT, CDR2 FQNNGV. CDR3 length: 13 residues. V was pared by 5 bases and J by 4 bases, with 11 bases between. The CDR3 protein is CASSLEGVYGYTF. As DNA, the CDR3 is TGTGCCAGCAGCCTGGAGGGGGTCTATGGCTACACCTTC.

The chain is built from TRBV6-5 and TRBJ2-1; TRBD2 matches at 8 bases. Germline lookup yields CDR1 MNHEY and CDR2 SVGAGI. The V and J ends lost 6 bases and 12 bases, in that order; junction bases with no gene match: 16. The CDR3 is 15 residues long. The CDR3 region is CASRPYGSSGVSQFF. In DNA, the CDR3 is TGTGCCAGCAGGCCCTACGGTAGTAGCGGGGTATCGCAGTTCTTC.

This chain connects TRBV27 to TRBJ2-1, with 11 bases fitting TRBD2. J was trimmed by 7 bases and V by 3 bases; bases with no gene match: 8. CDR1 and CDR2 (germline): MNHEY, SMNVEV (reference sequence). There are 16 residues in the CDR3. Written as DNA, the CDR3 is TGTGCCAGCAGTTTTCCGGGACTAGCGGTGGGGAATGAGCAGTTCTTC. It specifies CASSFPGLAVGNEQFF.

This chain links TRBV11-2 with TRBJ2-1; TRBD2 matches 7 bases. V trimming: 6 bases; J trimming: 3 bases; junction bases outside the gene matches: 8. CDR1 and CDR2 (germline): SGHAT, FQNNGV. The CDR3 has 15 residues. The CDR3 nucleotides are TGTGCCAGCAGGAATACAGCGGGGATCTACAATGAGCAGTTCTTC. Its translation: CASRNTAGIYNEQFF. Looking up the rest from reference TRBV11-2 and TRBJ2-1 gives the full variable domain: EAGVAQSPRYKIIEKRQSVAFWCNPISGHATLYWYQQILGQGPKLLIQFQNNGVVDDSQLPKDRFSAERLKGVDSTLKIQPAKLEDSAVYLCASRNTAGIYNEQFFGPGTRLTVL.

The count of this clone is one. The chain couples TRBV28 to TRBJ1-2; D might be TRBD1 (6 bases). The CDR3 sequence is 13 residues long. V was trimmed by 1 base and J by 6 bases, leaving 9 bases between them. Germline CDR1 is MDHEN and CDR2 is SYDVKM. CDR3 in DNA: TGTGCCAGCAGTTTATCGGGGGCAAATGGCTACACCTTC. Protein sequence: CASSLSGANGYTF.

The chain joins TRBV4-2 to TRBJ2-5; the D is unclear. Trimming pared 3 bases from V and 5 bases from J, leaving 7 bases between. CDR3 length: 12 amino acids. The germline gives CDR1 LGHNA, CDR2 YNFKEQ. The CDR3 spells CASSQPLETQYF. Here the CDR3 DNA reads TGTGCCAGCAGCCAGCCCCTGGAGACCCAGTACTTC.

The CDR3 coding sequence is TGTGCCAGCAGTACCTCGACAGGGAAAAGGGCCCAGCATTTT. Its translation is CASSTSTGKRAQHF. This sequence joins TRBV28 and TRBJ1-5; 7 bases are shared with TRBD1. The CDR3 extends over 14 amino acids. Germline V gene sequence: CDR1 MDHEN, CDR2 SYDVKM. V trimming: 5 bases; J trimming: 11 bases; junction bases outside the gene matches: 12.

This clone was counted a few times. V usage is TRBV2 and J usage is TRBJ2-1; TRBD2 matches 10 bases. The CDR3 covers 15 residues. The V gene's germline CDR1 is SNHLY and CDR2 FYNNEI. With V trimmed by 6 bases and J by 4 bases, 6 bases remained unmatched. The CDR3 here is CASRVTSGAYNEQFF. The CDR3 DNA sequence: TGTGCCAGCAGAGTCACTAGCGGGGCATACAATGAGCAGTTCTTC.

V and J are TRBV7-2 and TRBJ2-7, with D perhaps TRBD1 (8 bases). This CDR3 comprises 14 residues. V shed 7 bases and J shed 6 bases, with 19 bases lying between them. Looked up from germline, CDR1 is SGHTA and CDR2 is FQGNSA. CDR3 sequence (DNA): TGTGCCAGCATCCTCATCACAGGGGGGGGCGAGCAGTACTTC. Amino acids: CASILITGGGEQYF.